The following is a T cell receptor (beta chain) sequence with its context. Its target antigen remains unknown. Within one base of it there is no much larger clone, and no base qualities were kept. RNA was extracted using the RNeasy kit, and about 0.45 to 1 microgram was reverse transcribed with random hexamers. The immunoSEQ multiplex PCR assay, covering 54 Vbeta and 13 Jbeta segments, was used to amplify TCR beta CDR3 regions. PCR amplification bias was corrected using a synthetic template baseline for primer optimization and computational correction. Per the source publication's procedure: Only productive sequences were kept, with reads annotated to V, D and J genes according to IMGT and analyzed in immunoSEQ Analyzer. To calculate clonality, Shannon entropy was normalized by log2 of the number of productive unique sequences and then subtracted from one. Public and private clones were assessed among the 100 most prevalent clones of each patient and control. Clones were defined as Susac-specific if absent from the healthy and MS cohorts, from some 1,000 published viral clones and from other ImmuneACCESS disease sequences. The raw public reads went through TCRdb reprocessing: fastp at Q25, MiXCR clone calling, in-frame beta chains kept. Rows with one shared CDR3 protein collapse into an entry with the most common genes and DNA. These V and J calls are TCRdb output, not the study's own analysis. Recorded for this sample are approximately 160,000 distinct CDR3 sequences; about 96% of them occurred a single time. The ten largest clones add up to 0.1% to 0.15% of the sample.

High-throughput TCR beta sequencing profiled peripheral blood CD8+ and CD4+ T cells from healthy donors, Susac syndrome patients and multiple sclerosis patients. The Susac syndrome patients fulfilled recently defined diagnostic criteria for definite or probable disease. CD8+ TEMRA cells were enriched by FACS, while bulk CD8+ and CD4+ T cells were purified by magnetic negative isolation. Blood was drawn into EDTA tubes, processed within 24 hours, and PBMCs were isolated by density gradient centrifugation. PBMCs intended for TCR sequencing were cryopreserved in liquid nitrogen and thawed later in a water bath at 37 degrees C. The sorted or isolated CD4+, CD8+ and CD8+ TEMRA cells reached a purity of at least 90%. The record originates from a study of CD8 T cells in Susac syndrome (dated by TCRdb to the late 2010s). For the study in its entirety: Of the Susac syndrome patients who were sequenced, roughly six had clinically active disease and fewer than ten were in clinical remission. Repertoire sequencing was used to test whether CD8+ T cell activation and differentiation in Susac syndrome was antigen driven. Susac syndrome patients were therapy-naive, on corticosteroids (some also receiving IVIg), or on IVIg alone at blood withdrawal. What the work shows at the level of the full study, not this receptor alone: In the CD4+ T cell repertoire of Susac syndrome patients, clonal expansion was not detected. The study acknowledged that relatively few individuals were included in the TCR sequencing and HLA analysis.

Specimen: CD4+ T cells from PBMCs. The sequence derives from a human donor with Susac syndrome.

The nucleotides read TGTGCCAGCAGTACCTGGACTAGCGGTCAAGAGACCCAGTACTTC. Its product reads: CASSTWTSGQETQYF. The chain is encoded by TRBV28 joined to TRBJ2-5, with 10 bases matching TRBD2. There are 15 amino acids in the CDR3, from cysteine to phenylalanine inclusive. Just CDR3 DNA is preserved here, 45 bases in frame from base 1. As encoded in the germline V gene, CDR1 is MDHEN while CDR2 is SYDVKM. The junction shows trimming of 5 bases on V and 2 bases on J, and the gene matches do not reach 5 bases of it.